A single sample is the source of the 32 T cell receptor beta chains below, sequenced in a study of blood T cell repertoires in COVID-19. The protocol was immunoSEQ multiplex PCR, while the TCRdb copy is restricted to in-frame clones and leaves out a portion. The profile shows fewer than 200,000 clones, around 73% of them singletons. Sequenced input: PBMCs or T cells enriched from blood (not recorded which). Receptors originate from a woman aged 45-65 years who had recovered from COVID-19.

V and J are TRBV20-1 and TRBJ2-1; 11 bases map to TRBD2. The germline V gene has CDR1 DFQATT and CDR2 SNEGSKA (reference sequence). The CDR3 is 15 residues long. V shed 3 bases and J 5 bases; nucleotides not matched to a gene: 6. The CDR3 protein is CSASPPGLADNEQFF. CDR3 DNA: TGCAGTGCTAGTCCCCCGGGACTAGCGGACAATGAGCAGTTCTTC.

This chain's CDR3 is CASSQFPHSTGLAYEQYF. The CDR3 region has the DNA TGCGCCAGCAGTCAATTTCCCCACTCGACAGGGCTCGCCTACGAGCAGTACTTC. V usage is TRBV23-1 and J usage is TRBJ2-7, with 7 positions matching TRBD1. TRBV23-1 is labeled an ORF, and its function is uncertain. Losses at the gene ends were 1 base for V and 2 bases for J; bases not matched to a gene: 14. The CDR3 loop spans 18 amino acids.

The rearrangement uses TRBV5-5 and TRBJ1-1, with unresolved D. CDR1 SGHKS and CDR2 YYEKEE come from the germline V gene (reference sequence). Trimming pared 0 bases from V and 4 bases from J, leaving 13 bases between. The CDR3 is 15 residues long. CDR3 nucleotide sequence: TGTGCCAGCAGCTTGGGGAGGAGTACGAGCACTGAAGCTTTCTTT. Translation gives CASSLGRSTSTEAFF.

This clone was picked up a small number of times. This sequence joins TRBV11-3 and TRBJ2-1, with a weak D call TRBD2 (6 bases). Trimming removed 5 bases at V and 6 bases at J, with 20 bases between. Germline-derived CDR1 and CDR2 are SGHNT and YENEEA. The CDR3 loop spans 16 amino acids. As DNA, the CDR3 is TGTGCCAGCAGCCGTAGCGGCACAAGAGCGGGCAATGAGCAGTTCTTC. This translates into CASSRSGTRAGNEQFF.

The chain carries TRBV5-4 and TRBJ2-1; 14 bases line up with TRBD2. The CDR3 loop spans 16 amino acids. Per germline, CDR1 SGHNT and CDR2 YYREEE (reference sequence). The V segment lost 4 bases and the J segment 8 bases; nucleotides outside the gene matches: 8. CDR3 protein: CASSQGLAGGEDEQFF. CDR3 DNA sequence: TGTGCCAGCAGCCAAGGACTAGCGGGAGGTGAGGATGAGCAGTTCTTC.

This clone is labeled medium-sized. J is TRBJ2-7 and V is TRBV4-3; 9 positions agree with TRBD2. The germline V gene encodes CDR1 LGHNA and CDR2 YSLEER. The ends lost 0 bases at V and 2 bases at J; junction bases unmatched: 11. CDR3 length: 18 amino acids. The chain's CDR3 is CASSQDIGGRADAYEQYF. The CDR3 bases are TGCGCCAGCAGCCAAGATATTGGCGGGAGGGCCGACGCCTACGAGCAGTACTTC.

The chain employs TRBV25-1 and TRBJ1-1; maybe TRBD1 (5 bases). The CDR3 is 11 residues long. V lost 3 bases and J 11 bases, leaving 10 bases between the germline ends. Germline-derived CDR1 and CDR2 are MGHDK and SYGVNS. CDR3 sequence reads: CASSDVGGAFF. CDR3 DNA sequence: TGTGCCAGCAGTGATGTTGGGGGGGCTTTCTTT.

The chain employs TRBV28 and TRBJ2-2; maybe TRBD1 (6 bases). The CDR3 is made up of 15 amino acids. V was trimmed by 4 bases and J by 4 bases, leaving 13 bases between them. CDR1 and CDR2 (germline): MDHEN, SYDVKM. The CDR3 DNA sequence: TGTGCCAGCAGTTCTAACAGGGACCCCACCGGGGAGCTGTTTTTT. This translates into CASSSNRDPTGELFF.

This clone was found many times. The V call is TRBV5-1, the J call TRBJ2-5; 8 nucleotides align to TRBD1. Germline lookup yields CDR1 SGHRS and CDR2 YFSETQ. CDR3 size: 13 residues. Trimming cost V 7 bases and J 2 bases; bases outside gene matches: 4. The CDR3 is CASGRDRQETQYF. DNA of the CDR3: TGCGCCAGCGGCCGGGACAGGCAAGAGACCCAGTACTTC. The full variable domain, with the rest looked up from reference TRBV5-1 and TRBJ2-5, is KAGVTQTPRYLIKTRGQQVTLSCSPISGHRSVSWYQQTPGQGLQFLFEYFSETQRNKGNFPGRFSGRQFSNSRSEMNVSTLELGDSALYLCASGRDRQETQYFGPGTRLLVL.

This clone came up a few times. Other DNA variants within this sample encode the same CDR3. The chain joins TRBV15 to TRBJ1-1, with D possibly being TRBD1 (6 bases). The V gene lost 0 bases and the J gene lost 5 bases, with 10 bases spanning the gap. The CDR3 has 14 residues. CDR1 and CDR2 from the germline V gene are LNHNV and YYDKDF (reference sequence). CDR3 residues: CATSRDRGNTEAFF. The CDR3 region has the DNA TGTGCCACCAGCAGAGACAGGGGAAATACTGAAGCTTTCTTT.

The chain uses TRBV7-8 and TRBJ2-1; the match to TRBD1 covers 7 bases. The CDR3 sequence is 13 residues long. Germline CDR1 is SGHVS and CDR2 is FQNEAQ. Unmatched junction bases numbered 4, after V lost 5 bases and J lost 6 bases. The CDR3 bases are TGTGCCAGCAGCCGCCGGACAGGCAATGAGCAGTTCTTC. It yields the protein CASSRRTGNEQFF.

This clone appeared a few times. The chain links TRBV27 to TRBJ2-7; D is uncertain. The CDR3 extends over 14 amino acids. Trimming stripped 4 bases from V and 0 bases from J, with 10 bases between. CDR1 and CDR2 from the germline V gene are MNHEY and SMNVEV (reference sequence). The CDR3 spells CASSSLKSSYEQYF. The CDR3 nucleotides read TGTGCCAGCAGTTCTTTAAAGAGCTCCTACGAGCAGTACTTC.

The V and J genes are TRBV5-1 and TRBJ2-3; D perhaps matches TRBD2 (6 bases). Trimming cost V 0 bases and J 2 bases, with 10 bases left between them. The CDR3 has 15 residues. Per the germline V gene, CDR1 is SGHRS and CDR2 is YFSETQ. The CDR3 sequence is CASSLEGLYTDTQYF. CDR3 DNA: TGCGCCAGCAGCTTGGAGGGACTCTACACAGATACGCAGTATTTT.

The CDR3 reads CASSLSPAPAGELFF. Here the CDR3 DNA reads TGCGCCAGCAGCTTGTCCCCTGCCCCGGCCGGGGAGCTGTTTTTT. The chain combines TRBV5-1 with TRBJ2-2; D is ambiguous. Trimming took off 1 base at V and 6 bases at J, with 13 bases between the two ends. In germline, CDR1 is SGHRS, CDR2 YFSETQ. This CDR3 has 15 amino acids.

The chain couples TRBV29-1 to TRBJ2-3, with 11 bases identical to TRBD2. V dropped 4 bases and J dropped 10; count of bases not matched to a gene: 13. Germline CDR1 reads SQVTM; CDR2 reads ANQGSEA. This CDR3 is built from 15 residues. CDR3 region: CSVGLVAGGTWAQYF. CDR3 nucleotides: TGCAGCGTTGGTTTAGTAGCGGGAGGGACATGGGCGCAGTATTTT.

The V and J genes are TRBV3-1 (or the pseudogene TRBV3-2) and TRBJ2-2; D ambiguous. V was shortened by 1 base and J by 0 bases, with 9 bases between the two germline ends. The CDR3 totals 16 residues. Germline V gives CDR1 LGHDT, CDR2 YNNKEL (reference sequence). Written as DNA, the CDR3 is TGTGCCAGCAGCCAAGTATCGCTAGCGAACACCGGGGAGCTGTTTTTT. Encoded protein: CASSQVSLANTGELFF.

The chain links TRBV6-5 to TRBJ2-7; possible D gene TRBD1, 6 bases. This CDR3 region has 13 residues. Germline assignment: CDR1 MNHEY and CDR2 SVGAGI. V lost 5 bases and J 5 bases, leaving 13 bases between the germline ends. The DNA for the CDR3 is TGTGCCAGCAGTCCCCGGGACAACAACGAGCAGTACTTC. Translating it yields CASSPRDNNEQYF.

The chain uses TRBV5-1 and TRBJ1-2; D gene uncertain. CDR1 is SGHRS, CDR2 YFSETQ, per germline. Trimming pared 4 bases from V and 9 bases from J, leaving 19 bases between. The CDR3 extends over 14 amino acids. The CDR3 is CASSAGSSAVSYTF. CDR3 nucleotides: TGCGCCAGCAGCGCGGGTTCTAGTGCCGTAAGCTACACCTTC.

This chain uses TRBV9 with TRBJ1-4, with no clear D. V was pared by 4 bases and J by 3 bases, with 16 bases between. Germline V gene data show CDR1 as SGDLS and CDR2 as YYNGEE. The CDR3 spans 16 residues. The CDR3 region has the DNA TGTGCCAGCAGCCCCGGAGAACGCACGGCTAATGAAAAACTGTTTTTT. It is translated as CASSPGERTANEKLFF.

In nucleotides, the CDR3 is TGTGCCAGCAGTTTGCCCACAGGGGGTAATGGCTACACCTTC. Amino acids: CASSLPTGGNGYTF. This rearrangement joins TRBV28 to TRBJ1-2; 8 bases are a match to TRBD1. The V and J ends lost 3 bases and 6 bases, in that order; junction bases with no gene match: 6. There are 14 residues in the CDR3. CDR1 MDHEN and CDR2 SYDVKM come from the germline V gene.

The V call is TRBV19, the J call TRBJ2-5, with TRBD1 identical over 12 bases. The CDR3 has 15 residues. CDR1 is LNHDA and CDR2 is SQIVND in the germline V gene (reference sequence). With 5 bases clipped from V and 5 bases from J, the junction kept 6 bases outside the gene matches. CDR3 sequence: CASSLRDRGQETQYF. The CDR3 nucleotides are TGTGCCAGTAGTCTCCGGGACAGGGGGCAGGAGACCCAGTACTTC.

This clone was seen once. This chain links TRBV21-1 with TRBJ2-5; the D call TRBD1 from the table was never checked on the DNA. TRBV21-1 is flagged as a pseudogene. The CDR3 runs to 16 residues. In nucleotides, the CDR3 is TGTGCCAGCAGCAAAGCCAGACACCCATGCCGTGAGACCCAGTACTTC. It encodes CASSKARHPCRETQYF.

The CDR3 region has the DNA TGTGCCAGCAACCAGGGACAGGGCCCCCAGTACTTC. Protein product: CASNQGQGPQYF. This chain connects TRBV12-3 or TRBV12-4 to TRBJ2-7; 9 bases are a match to TRBD1. J was trimmed by 10 bases and V by 7 bases; bases with no gene match: 8. This CDR3 spans 12 amino acids.

The chain uses TRBV11-2 and TRBJ2-2; unclear D gene. CDR1 and CDR2 from the germline V gene are SGHAT and FQNNGV. V lost 1 base, J lost 2 bases, and 14 bases lay in between. The CDR3 sequence is 17 residues long. Written as DNA, the CDR3 is TGTGCCAGCAGCTTAGTCTCGCTGAGTCGAAACACCGGGGAGCTGTTTTTT. Protein sequence: CASSLVSLSRNTGELFF.

The V gene is TRBV24-1, the J gene TRBJ2-1, with a weak D call TRBD1 (6 bases). The CDR3 sequence is 12 residues long. The V and J ends lost 9 bases and 4 bases respectively, with 9 bases between them. Germline V gives CDR1 KGHDR, CDR2 SFDVKD. The CDR3 DNA follows: TGTGCCACCGGGACACCTTACAATGAGCAGTTCTTC. Amino acid sequence: CATGTPYNEQFF.

The chain is built from TRBV3-1 (or the pseudogene TRBV3-2) and TRBJ2-1; D is perhaps TRBD1 (6 bases). Germline loops: CDR1 LGHDT, CDR2 YNNKEL (reference sequence). This CDR3 has 12 residues. The ends were cut back, 1 base at V and 10 bases at J, with 8 bases in the middle. The CDR3 here is CASSQADREQFF. The CDR3 coding sequence is TGTGCCAGCAGCCAAGCCGACAGGGAGCAGTTCTTC.

The rearrangement uses TRBV5-4 and TRBJ2-7; D possibly corresponds to TRBD2 (5 bases). This CDR3 region has 15 residues. In germline, CDR1 is SGHNT, CDR2 YYREEE (reference sequence). V gave up 4 bases and J gave up 3 bases, with 17 bases separating them. The CDR3 region is CASSPWSGRDYEQYF. The CDR3 region has the DNA TGTGCCAGCAGCCCCTGGTCGGGGAGAGACTACGAGCAGTACTTC. The entire variable domain, with the rest obtained from reference TRBV5-4 and TRBJ2-7, is as follows: ETGVTQSPTHLIKTRGQQVTLRCSSQSGHNTVSWYQQALGQGPQFIFQYYREEENGRGNFPPRFSGLQFPNYSSELNVNALELDDSALYLCASSPWSGRDYEQYFGPGTRLTVT.

The rearrangement joins TRBV13 to TRBJ2-2, with D maybe TRBD2 (5 bases). The length of the CDR3 is 12 residues. Trimming took off 5 bases at V and 7 bases at J, with 8 bases between the two ends. Germline CDR1 reads PRHDT; CDR2 reads FYEKMQ (reference sequence). The CDR3 DNA is TGTGCCAGCAGCCCCCGGGGCGGGGAGCTGTTTTTT. Encoded protein: CASSPRGGELFF.

The V and J genes are TRBV14 and TRBJ2-2, with 9 bases matching TRBD2. Germline trimming cut 1 base from V and 1 base from J; bases unmatched to any gene: 4. Germline CDR1 reads SGHDN; CDR2 reads FVKESK. The CDR3 has 17 amino acids. The CDR3 nucleotides read TGTGCCAGCAGCCAAGGAGGACTAGCGTTGAACACCGGGGAGCTGTTTTTT. Translation gives CASSQGGLALNTGELFF.

This chain links TRBV11-1 with TRBJ1-1; D is possibly TRBD1 (5 bases). The CDR3 totals 14 residues. V lost 1 base to trimming and J lost 8 bases, with 14 bases between them. CDR1 is SGHAT, CDR2 FQDESV, per germline (reference sequence). CDR3 in DNA: TGTGCCAGCAGCTTAGGGGACTGGCTGGGAGAAGCTTTCTTT. Translating gives CASSLGDWLGEAFF.

The chain uses TRBV10-3 and TRBJ1-2; possibly TRBD1 for D (5 bases). This CDR3 comprises 15 residues. The germline V gene encodes CDR1 ENHRY and CDR2 SYGVKD. V was cut by 2 bases and J by 3 bases, with 13 bases left in between. For the CDR3, the DNA is TGTGCCATCAGTGAGGTAGTCAGGGTAGACTATGGCTACACCTTC. Amino acid sequence: CAISEVVRVDYGYTF.

The chain links TRBV19 to TRBJ2-3, with TRBD1 matching 8 bases. The CDR3 extends over 15 amino acids. Germline CDR1 reads LNHDA; CDR2 reads SQIVND (reference sequence). Trimming cost V 6 bases and J 2 bases; bases outside gene matches: 7. The CDR3 is CASSPRDRLTDTQYF. In DNA, the CDR3 is TGTGCCAGTAGCCCCCGGGACAGGCTCACAGATACGCAGTATTTT.